Below, 10 T cell receptor beta chains from the same sample are listed, as sequenced in a study of T cells after yellow fever vaccination. TCRdb redid the calling of the 5' RACE reads with MiXCR, one entry per CDR3 protein. The sample consists of 200,000 to 300,000 distinct CDR3 sequences, roughly 6.8% of them appearing once. The source was CD4+ T cells sorted from PBMCs, collected on the day of the yellow fever booster vaccination. These receptors were obtained from a man between 25 and 39 years old who received the YFV17D yellow fever vaccine.

The rearrangement links TRBV21-1 to TRBJ1-2; the table's D gene call, TRBD1, was not cross checked with the DNA. TRBV21-1 constitutes a pseudogene. The CDR3 spans 17 residues. CDR3 sequence (DNA): TGTGCCAGCAGCAACCGACCTCATACAGTGGGCCCCTATGGCTACACCTTC. Protein product: CASSNRPHTVGPYGYTF.

This clonotype was observed a handful of times. The chain employs TRBV7-2 and TRBJ2-5; D unclear. The length of the CDR3 is 14 residues. Per germline, CDR1 SGHTA and CDR2 FQGNSA. Between the trimmed V and J ends, which lost 0 bases and 2 bases, there was a span of 7 bases. The CDR3 protein is CASSLARRQETQYF. CDR3 coding DNA: TGTGCCAGCAGCTTAGCGAGAAGACAAGAGACCCAGTACTTC.

CDR3 amino acids: CASSRTETFYEQYF. DNA of the CDR3: TGTGCCAGCAGCAGGACAGAAACTTTCTACGAGCAGTACTTC. The genes are TRBV7-9 and TRBJ2-7; possible D gene TRBD1, 6 bases. V was clipped by 5 bases and J by 3 bases, with 14 bases between them. This CDR3 is 14 amino acids long. Germline CDR1 and CDR2: SEHNR and FQNEAQ (reference sequence).

This clonotype was picked up a small number of times. V usage is TRBV18 and J usage is TRBJ2-1, with D perhaps TRBD2 (5 bases). The CDR3 length is 15 residues. Deletions cut 6 bases from V and 4 bases from J, with 16 bases between. Germline V gene sequence: CDR1 KGHSH, CDR2 LQKENI. The CDR3 DNA sequence: TGTGCCAGCTCGCCCGCGGGTGTACCGTACAATGAGCAGTTCTTC. It codes for CASSPAGVPYNEQFF.

The sample holds many counts of this clonotype. This chain connects TRBV10-3 to TRBJ2-1; D is undetermined. The germline gives CDR1 ENHRY, CDR2 SYGVKD. Trimming took 0 bases from V and 10 from J, leaving 4 bases between them. The CDR3 runs 11 residues. The CDR3, as DNA: TGTGCCATCAGTGAGTCCCGCGAGCAGTTCTTC. Amino acids: CAISESREQFF.

This clonotype occurred many times. CDR3 region: CSARNVAGESTDTQYF. CDR3 nucleotides: TGCAGTGCTAGAAACGTAGCGGGAGAAAGTACAGATACGCAGTATTTT. This chain uses TRBV20-1 with TRBJ2-3; TRBD2 matches at 9 bases. The V segment lost 2 bases and the J segment 3 bases; nucleotides outside the gene matches: 9. The CDR3 spans 16 residues. Germline CDR1 and CDR2: DFQATT and SNEGSKA (reference sequence).

This clonotype was seen more than once but under ten times. Written as DNA, the CDR3 is TGTGCCACCAGTGACTCAGGGGGCCAAGAGACCCAGTACTTC. Its protein is CATSDSGGQETQYF. The chain employs TRBV24-1 and TRBJ2-5, with TRBD1 matching over 7 bases. This CDR3 spans 14 amino acids. The junction had 2 bases not matched to a gene; V was cut back by 4 bases and J by 1 base. Germline loops: CDR1 KGHDR, CDR2 SFDVKD.

The chain recombines TRBV11-1 with TRBJ2-7, with 14 bases matching TRBD2. This CDR3 contains 19 residues. V gave up 4 bases and J gave up 6 bases; unmatched junction bases: 17. Germline lookup yields CDR1 SGHAT and CDR2 FQDESV (reference sequence). The CDR3 DNA reads as TGTGCCAGCAGCTCTCCTTCCGGGACTAGCGGGAGTACAAGGAGCGAGCAGTACTTC. Translation: CASSSPSGTSGSTRSEQYF.

CDR3 coding DNA: TGTGCCAGCAGCTTAGTTGAAGTGGGGGAGCTGTTTTTT. It codes for CASSLVEVGELFF. The rearrangement links TRBV7-2 to TRBJ2-2, with D hard to call. V was pared by 1 base and J by 8 bases, with 8 bases between. This CDR3 is 13 amino acids long. CDR1 SGHTA and CDR2 FQGNSA come from the germline V gene.

The genes are TRBV29-1 and TRBJ2-1; a possible D gene is TRBD2 (5 bases). Germline CDR1 and CDR2: SQVTM and ANQGSEA. This CDR3 comprises 12 residues. Trimming cost V 4 bases and J 9 bases, with 13 bases left between them. In nucleotides, the CDR3 is TGCAGCGTTGCGAGGTTAGGAGGTGAGCAGTTCTTC. The encoded protein is CSVARLGGEQFF.